This TCR beta chain was identified during a study of T cells in localized non-small cell lung cancer. Whole-study results and caveats: A median of approximately 57 clones ranked among the top 100 in tumor appeared in adjacent lung.

To note about this clone: Its target is not known.

TCRdb's table, derived via immunoSEQ multiplex PCR, lists solely in-frame clones and lacks some. In the table there are 2,500 to 3,500 clones, around a quarter of which are singletons. The length of the CDR3 is 13 residues. V dropped 2 bases and J dropped 5 bases, with 7 bases sitting between them. Germline values: CDR1 MDHEN, CDR2 SYDVKM. The chain recombines TRBV28 with TRBJ1-5, with D uncertain. The source material was lung tumor tissue, sampled before any cancer treatment. The source of this sequence is a man between 35 and 75 years old with stage III lung adenocarcinoma. CDR3 residues: CASSLIRDQPQHF. CDR3 nucleotides: TGTGCCAGCAGTTTAATAAGGGATCAGCCCCAGCATTTT.